These T cell receptor beta chains were read from a single sample in a study of T-cell memory formation after mild COVID-19. TCRdb re-derived calls from the 5' RACE reads in MiXCR, one entry per CDR3 protein. The table lists about half a million distinct CDR3 sequences, about 20% of them singletons. Sequencing was done on a sample of PBMCs or a T cell subset sorted from them (not recorded which). These receptors came from an adult woman who had mild COVID-19 (a few samples of this study predate the infection). Cell type and time point are not known. Each CDR3 is given with its conserved first and last residue. Fields, in order: D gene, clone size, CDR3 length, V gene, J gene, CDR3 DNA, CDR3 protein. The D gene is left open where the match is weak. The listing skips clone size in some rows; elsewhere it reads once, few, many or a size class.

D: -
size: few
length: 15
V: TRBV5-5
J: TRBJ1-4
DNA: TGTGCCAGCAGCTTTACTGGGACAATCGATGAAAAACTGTTTTTT
CDR3: CASSFTGTIDEKLFF

D: TRBD2
size: -
length: 17
V: TRBV7-2
J: TRBJ2-2
DNA: TGTGCCAGCAGCCCTAAGCGGGATAGCCGAAACACCGGGGAGCTGTTTTTT
CDR3: CASSPKRDSRNTGELFF

D: TRBD2
size: -
length: 16
V: TRBV6-5
J: TRBJ2-2
DNA: TGTGCCAGCAGACGAGTTAGCGGGGGGGCCCCCGGGGAGCTGTTTTTT
CDR3: CASRRVSGGAPGELFF

D: TRBD1
size: many
length: 13
V: TRBV27
J: TRBJ1-1
DNA: TGTGCCAGCAGTCAACAGGGGCGCACTGAAGCTTTCTTT
CDR3: CASSQQGRTEAFF

D: -
size: -
length: 16
V: TRBV4-1
J: TRBJ2-3
DNA: TGCGCCAGCAGCCAATCGGGGTTTTCCGGCACAGATACGCAGTATTTT
CDR3: CASSQSGFSGTDTQYF

D: TRBD2
size: few
length: 14
V: TRBV2
J: TRBJ2-5
DNA: TGTGCCAGCAGCCCTAGCGGGCCCGGGGAGACCCAGTACTTC
CDR3: CASSPSGPGETQYF

D: TRBD2
size: few
length: 14
V: TRBV25-1
J: TRBJ2-1
DNA: TGTGCCAGCTCGGGACTAGCGGGCCCGATCGAGCAGTTCTTC
CDR3: CASSGLAGPIEQFF

D: TRBD2
size: -
length: 16
V: TRBV4-1
J: TRBJ2-3
DNA: TGCGCCAGCAGCCCCCCACGGGCGGGGGGTGCAGATACGCAGTATTTT
CDR3: CASSPPRAGGADTQYF

D: TRBD1
size: -
length: 14
V: TRBV12-3/TRBV12-4
J: TRBJ2-1
DNA: TGTGCCAGCAGCCCGGGACAGGGGAGAAATGAGCAGTTCTTC
CDR3: CASSPGQGRNEQFF

D: -
size: -
length: 14
V: TRBV29-1
J: TRBJ2-7
DNA: TGCAGCGTTACGGACCGTATAAGCTCCTACGAGCAGTACTTC
CDR3: CSVTDRISSYEQYF

D: TRBD1
size: few
length: 14
V: TRBV3-1
J: TRBJ1-6
DNA: TGTGCCAGCAGCCTCAGGGGGCATGATTCACCCCTCCACTTT
CDR3: CASSLRGHDSPLHF

D: -
size: -
length: 12
V: TRBV5-1
J: TRBJ2-5
DNA: TGCGCCAGCAGCTTGGACGCGGAGACCCAGTACTTC
CDR3: CASSLDAETQYF

D: TRBD2
size: few
length: 15
V: TRBV5-5
J: TRBJ2-3
DNA: TGTGCCAGCAGCTCCCAAGCGGGGCTCACAGATACGCAGTATTTT
CDR3: CASSSQAGLTDTQYF

D: -
size: -
length: 16
V: TRBV4-2
J: TRBJ2-7
DNA: TGTGCCAGCAGCCAAGTAAACACGGGACTGTCCTACGAGCAGTACTTC
CDR3: CASSQVNTGLSYEQYF

D: TRBD2
size: -
length: 14
V: TRBV6-5
J: TRBJ2-7
DNA: TGTGCCAGCGGGCAAGCGGGAGCGTCCTACGAGCAGTACTTC
CDR3: CASGQAGASYEQYF

D: TRBD2
size: few
length: 15
V: TRBV9
J: TRBJ2-1
DNA: TGTGCCAGCAGCGTTCGGTCGGCGGGAGGGAATGAGCAGTTCTTC
CDR3: CASSVRSAGGNEQFF

D: -
size: -
length: 13
V: TRBV7-6
J: TRBJ2-7
DNA: TGTGCCAGCAGCCTTGGGACTTCCCACGAGCAGTACTTC
CDR3: CASSLGTSHEQYF

D: TRBD1
size: many
length: 14
V: TRBV5-6
J: TRBJ2-4
DNA: TGTGCCAGCAAGAGGACAGGGGCCAAAAACATTCAGTACTTC
CDR3: CASKRTGAKNIQYF

D: -
size: -
length: 13
V: TRBV4-1
J: TRBJ1-6
DNA: TGCGCCAGCAGCCAAGACCTACGTTCACCCCTCCACTTT
CDR3: CASSQDLRSPLHF

D: TRBD1
size: few
length: 16
V: TRBV9
J: TRBJ2-1
DNA: TGTGCCAGCAGCGTACCAACAGGGGGCTCCTACAATGAGCAGTTCTTC
CDR3: CASSVPTGGSYNEQFF

D: -
size: few
length: 17
V: TRBV18
J: TRBJ1-3
DNA: TGTGCCAGCTCACAAATGGTAGCGGCGGCCTCTGGAAACACCATATATTTT
CDR3: CASSQMVAAASGNTIYF

D: -
size: few
length: 15
V: TRBV20-1
J: TRBJ2-5
DNA: TGCAGTGCAGCACCCCTAGGACAGCGACAAGAGACCCAGTACTTC
CDR3: CSAAPLGQRQETQYF

D: -
size: once
length: 16
V: TRBV5-1
J: TRBJ2-4
DNA: TGCGCCAGCAGTTTACTGACAGGAGGGGCGGAAAACATTCAGTACTTC
CDR3: CASSLLTGGAENIQYF

D: TRBD2
size: -
length: 17
V: TRBV7-2
J: TRBJ2-1
DNA: TGTGCCAGCAGTATAGCGGGAGGTCTAAGCTCCTACAATGAGCAGTTCTTC
CDR3: CASSIAGGLSSYNEQFF

D: TRBD2
size: -
length: 16
V: TRBV5-4
J: TRBJ2-7
DNA: TGTGCCAGCAGCTTCTCGGGACTAGCGGAATCCTACGAGCAGTACTTC
CDR3: CASSFSGLAESYEQYF

D: -
size: -
length: 17
V: TRBV19
J: TRBJ2-2
DNA: TGTGCCAGTCGGGGGGTGGAAAAGACAGGGGACACCGGGGAGCTGTTTTTT
CDR3: CASRGVEKTGDTGELFF

D: -
size: many
length: 12
V: TRBV5-5
J: TRBJ1-1
DNA: TGTGCCAGCAGCTTTCAGGGCACTGAAGCTTTCTTT
CDR3: CASSFQGTEAFF

D: TRBD1
size: -
length: 14
V: TRBV29-1
J: TRBJ2-7
DNA: TGCAGCGTGGGCGGGACAGGGGTTTCCTACGAGCAGTACTTC
CDR3: CSVGGTGVSYEQYF

D: TRBD1
size: few
length: 13
V: TRBV24-1
J: TRBJ1-1
DNA: TGTGCCACCAGTGATCCAGGACAGGGGAGGGCTTTCTTT
CDR3: CATSDPGQGRAFF

D: -
size: -
length: 13
V: TRBV7-9
J: TRBJ1-1
DNA: TGTGCCAGCAGCCGGACCCAGGGTGATGAAGCTTTCTTT
CDR3: CASSRTQGDEAFF

D: TRBD1
size: -
length: 16
V: TRBV24-1
J: TRBJ2-3
DNA: TGTGCCACCAGTGACTCTACCCGGGACAGGGGAGATACGCAGTATTTT
CDR3: CATSDSTRDRGDTQYF

D: TRBD2
size: few
length: 14
V: TRBV4-3
J: TRBJ2-3
DNA: TGCGCCAGCACCCAGCGGGAGGGAACAGATACGCAGTATTTT
CDR3: CASTQREGTDTQYF

D: TRBD1
size: -
length: 15
V: TRBV11-3
J: TRBJ1-2
DNA: TGTGCCAGCAGCTTAGAGAGCGGGACAGGCAATGGCTACACCTTC
CDR3: CASSLESGTGNGYTF

D: -
size: -
length: 14
V: TRBV6-2/TRBV6-3
J: TRBJ2-7
DNA: TGTGCCAGCAGTGAATTTCCTGGGACCTACGAGCAGTACTTC
CDR3: CASSEFPGTYEQYF

D: TRBD2
size: few
length: 14
V: TRBV23-1
J: TRBJ2-7
DNA: TGCGCCAGCAGTCAACCGGGAGGAGGTTACGAGCAGTACTTC
CDR3: CASSQPGGGYEQYF

D: -
size: -
length: 18
V: TRBV20-1
J: TRBJ1-1
DNA: TGCAGTGCTAACCCTCCTTGGGGGGGCGCTGTCCAGAACACTGAAGCTTTCTTT
CDR3: CSANPPWGGAVQNTEAFF

D: TRBD2
size: -
length: 16
V: TRBV4-2
J: TRBJ2-1
DNA: TGTGCCAGCAGCCAACCCGGGAAAGCGGGAGGGCCGTCAACGTTCTTC
CDR3: CASSQPGKAGGPSTFF

D: -
size: few
length: 15
V: TRBV6-2/TRBV6-3
J: TRBJ2-7
DNA: TGTGCCAGCAGTCCTCTACAGGGTTCCCTATACGAGCAGTACTTC
CDR3: CASSPLQGSLYEQYF

D: -
size: -
length: 14
V: TRBV4-1
J: TRBJ2-5
DNA: TGCGCCAGCAGCCAAGGAGAGGGTACGGAGACCCAGTACTTC
CDR3: CASSQGEGTETQYF

D: -
size: -
length: 15
V: TRBV25-1
J: TRBJ1-6
DNA: TGTGCCAGCAGTGAATTCGGAGGGAAGGCTTCACCCCTCCACTTT
CDR3: CASSEFGGKASPLHF

D: TRBD1
size: -
length: 17
V: TRBV7-8
J: TRBJ2-7
DNA: TGTGCCAGCAGCTTAGGTACAGGGGGTTTAGAGTCCTACGAGCAGTACTTC
CDR3: CASSLGTGGLESYEQYF

D: TRBD2
size: -
length: 19
V: TRBV7-9
J: TRBJ2-3
DNA: TGTGCCAGCAGCTTAGTTGGTCTAGCGGGGGGTATGGGCACAGATACGCAGTATTTT
CDR3: CASSLVGLAGGMGTDTQYF

D: -
size: -
length: 15
V: TRBV5-1
J: TRBJ1-1
DNA: TGCGCCAGCAGCGATCCCCAGAGTTTTAACACTGAAGCTTTCTTT
CDR3: CASSDPQSFNTEAFF

D: -
size: few
length: 12
V: TRBV20-1
J: TRBJ2-5
DNA: TGCAGTGCCCCAAGGGGCCTCGGGACCCAGTACTTC
CDR3: CSAPRGLGTQYF

D: -
size: once
length: 14
V: TRBV13
J: TRBJ2-5
DNA: TGTGCCAGCAGCCTACAGACTTGGGCGGAGACCCAGTACTTC
CDR3: CASSLQTWAETQYF

D: TRBD1
size: -
length: 17
V: TRBV5-4
J: TRBJ1-2
DNA: TGTGCCAGCAGCTTGGACCCCCTATCCGACAGGGTGCGGGGCTACACCTTC
CDR3: CASSLDPLSDRVRGYTF

D: TRBD2
size: many
length: 18
V: TRBV7-9
J: TRBJ2-1
DNA: TGTGCCAGCAGCTTGACCCTAGCGGGGGGCCCGGGAGTCGATGAGCAGTTCTTC
CDR3: CASSLTLAGGPGVDEQFF

D: -
size: -
length: 12
V: TRBV29-1
J: TRBJ1-1
DNA: TGCAGCGTTGAGGGGAGTTACACTGAAGCTTTCTTT
CDR3: CSVEGSYTEAFF

D: -
size: -
length: 15
V: TRBV10-3
J: TRBJ2-3
DNA: TGTGCCATCAGTGAGAAGGAGGGGGTAGCAGATACGCAGTATTTT
CDR3: CAISEKEGVADTQYF

D: TRBD2
size: -
length: 16
V: TRBV24-1
J: TRBJ2-1
DNA: TGTGCCACCGGAAGAGGGACTAGCGGGGGGGATTCGGAGCAGTTCTTC
CDR3: CATGRGTSGGDSEQFF

D: TRBD1
size: -
length: 15
V: TRBV4-2
J: TRBJ1-6
DNA: TGTGCCAGCAGCCAGGGGACAGGGGGATTTTCACCCCTCCACTTT
CDR3: CASSQGTGGFSPLHF

D: TRBD2
size: -
length: 20
V: TRBV7-2
J: TRBJ2-7
DNA: TGTGCCAGCAGCCCATACCTGCAATCCGGGACTAGCGGGAGGGCCTACGAGCAGTACTTC
CDR3: CASSPYLQSGTSGRAYEQYF

D: -
size: -
length: 13
V: TRBV2
J: TRBJ2-2
DNA: TGTGCCAGCAGTGAACAGGTCCCCGGGGAGCTGTTTTTT
CDR3: CASSEQVPGELFF

D: TRBD1
size: -
length: 15
V: TRBV30
J: TRBJ1-1
DNA: TGTGCCTGGACTCCCCTGGACAGGGCTTGGACTGAAGCTTTCTTT
CDR3: CAWTPLDRAWTEAFF

D: TRBD1
size: few
length: 14
V: TRBV5-4
J: TRBJ2-5
DNA: TGTGCCAGCAGCCCCTGGACAGGGTTGGAGACCCAGTACTTC
CDR3: CASSPWTGLETQYF

D: -
size: -
length: 17
V: TRBV7-3
J: TRBJ2-1
DNA: TGTGCCAGCAATAAAGAGCTTCGGCCGTCCTCCTACAATGAGCAGTTCTTC
CDR3: CASNKELRPSSYNEQFF

D: TRBD1
size: -
length: 17
V: TRBV9
J: TRBJ2-7
DNA: TGTGCCAGCAGCGGACCACGGGTAGGGGACAGCTACTACGAGCAGTACTTC
CDR3: CASSGPRVGDSYYEQYF

D: -
size: -
length: 13
V: TRBV24-1
J: TRBJ1-1
DNA: TGTGCCACCAGTGATGGGGGGGGCAGAGAAGCTTTCTTT
CDR3: CATSDGGGREAFF

D: -
size: few
length: 13
V: TRBV29-1
J: TRBJ1-1
DNA: TGCAGCGTGGGTGGGACCGGGGGCACTGAAGCTTTCTTT
CDR3: CSVGGTGGTEAFF